The next 17 T cell receptor beta chains were all read from a single sample in a study of blood T cell repertoires in COVID-19. Assay used: immunoSEQ multiplex PCR; TCRdb lists only in-frame clones, some missing. Here the sample spans 200,000 to 300,000 clones, nearly 90% being singletons. The sequenced material came from PBMCs or T cells enriched from blood (not recorded which). These TCRs come from a woman in her 30s with acute COVID-19.

The chain links TRBV5-1 to TRBJ2-1; 8 nucleotides align to TRBD2. Unmatched junction bases numbered 5, after V lost 4 bases and J lost 2 bases. CDR1 and CDR2 (germline): SGHRS, YFSETQ. The CDR3 loop spans 15 amino acids. This CDR3 is CASSLGGATYNEQFF. For the CDR3, the DNA is TGCGCCAGCAGCCTCGGGGGGGCCACCTACAATGAGCAGTTCTTC. Based on the CDR3 plus reference TRBV5-1 and TRBJ2-1, the full variable domain is KAGVTQTPRYLIKTRGQQVTLSCSPISGHRSVSWYQQTPGQGLQFLFEYFSETQRNKGNFPGRFSGRQFSNSRSEMNVSTLELGDSALYLCASSLGGATYNEQFFGPGTRLTVL.

V usage is TRBV5-4 and J usage is TRBJ1-2, with D maybe TRBD1 (5 bases). The CDR3 is 15 amino acids. CDR1 and CDR2 (germline): SGHNT, YYREEE (reference sequence). V shed 3 bases and J shed 4 bases, with 16 bases lying between them. The CDR3 region is CASSSGTGGAYGYTF. The DNA of the CDR3 is TGTGCCAGCAGCTCAGGAACAGGAGGGGCCTATGGCTACACCTTC.

The rearrangement links TRBV7-3 to TRBJ2-3; TRBD1 might be the D (6 bases). Germline V gene lookup returns CDR1 SGHTA and CDR2 FQGTGA. The CDR3 is 15 residues long. V lost 5 bases and J 4 bases, leaving 16 bases between the germline ends. The CDR3 protein is CASSPLTGRPDTQYF. CDR3 DNA sequence: TGTGCCAGCAGCCCTTTGACAGGACGGCCAGATACGCAGTATTTT.

The chain has TRBV2 and TRBJ2-3; 10 positions match TRBD1. The CDR3 covers 15 residues. Germline-derived CDR1 and CDR2 are SNHLY and FYNNEI. V was pared by 5 bases and J by 2 bases, with 4 bases of the junction left unmatched. CDR3 sequence reads: CASSPDRGLTDTQYF. As DNA, the CDR3 is TGTGCCAGCAGTCCTGACAGGGGGCTCACAGATACGCAGTATTTT.

The genes are TRBV11-3 and TRBJ2-2, with 8 bases lining up with TRBD2. CDR3 length: 17 amino acids. V lost 4 bases, J lost 1 base, and 8 bases stayed unmatched. Germline values: CDR1 SGHNT, CDR2 YENEEA. CDR3 coding DNA: TGTGCCAGCAGCTCCGGGGGGGCAGGCGGGAACACCGGGGAGCTGTTTTTT. Protein product: CASSSGGAGGNTGELFF. Full variable domain (missing parts from reference TRBV11-3 and TRBJ2-2): EAGVVQSPRYKIIEKKQPVAFWCNPISGHNTLYWYLQNLGQGPELLIRYENEEAVDDSQLPKDRFSAERLKGVDSTLKIQPAELGDSAVYLCASSSGGAGGNTGELFFGEGSRLTVL.

This clone came up once. The chain recombines TRBV9 with TRBJ2-3, with D hard to call. CDR1 and CDR2 from the germline V gene are SGDLS and YYNGEE. Trimming took 0 bases from V and 5 from J, leaving 7 bases between them. The CDR3 is 13 amino acids. CDR3 loop: CASSVEPVDTQYF. CDR3 coding DNA: TGTGCCAGCAGCGTAGAACCGGTAGATACGCAGTATTTT.

V and J are TRBV9 and TRBJ1-1, with D hard to call. Trimming took off 0 bases at V and 6 bases at J, with 9 bases between the two ends. Germline CDR1 and CDR2: SGDLS and YYNGEE. This CDR3 has 13 amino acids. CDR3 in amino acids: CASSVAPAAEAFF. Written as DNA, the CDR3 is TGTGCCAGCAGCGTAGCTCCCGCGGCTGAAGCTTTCTTT.

This sequence joins TRBV2 and TRBJ1-6, with D perhaps TRBD1 (6 bases). Germline CDR1 is SNHLY and CDR2 is FYNNEI. The CDR3 spans 13 residues. Trimming removed 5 bases at V and 8 bases at J, with 10 bases between. CDR3 sequence reads: CASSLGADSPLHF. The DNA for the CDR3 is TGTGCCAGCAGTCTGGGGGCAGATTCACCCCTCCACTTT. The full variable domain, rest sourced from reference TRBV2 and TRBJ1-6, is EPEVTQTPSHQVTQMGQEVILRCVPISNHLYFYWYRQILGQKVEFLVSFYNNEISEKSEIFDDQFSVERPDGSNFTLKIRSTKLEDSAMYFCASSLGADSPLHFGNGTRLTVT.

The CDR3 DNA reads as TGTGCCAGTAGCTGGGACAGGAACACCGGGGAGCTGTTTTTT. Amino acid sequence: CASSWDRNTGELFF. The chain recombines TRBV19 with TRBJ2-2, with 7 bases matching TRBD1. CDR3 size: 14 residues. J gave up 1 base and V 6 bases, and 2 bases lay outside the gene matches. CDR1 is LNHDA and CDR2 is SQIVND in the germline V gene (reference sequence).

V gene TRBV9 combines with J gene TRBJ2-7, with a possible D match to TRBD2 (5 bases). V lost 0 bases to trimming and J lost 3 bases, with 10 bases between them. CDR1 and CDR2 from the germline V gene are SGDLS and YYNGEE. The CDR3 totals 14 residues. The CDR3 DNA is TGTGCCAGCAGCGTAGCGGCTAGCAACTACGAGCAGTACTTC. It translates to CASSVAASNYEQYF. Supplemented by reference TRBV9 and TRBJ2-7, the full variable domain reads DSGVTQTPKHLITATGQRVTLRCSPRSGDLSVYWYQQSLDQGLQFLIQYYNGEERAKGNILERFSAQQFPDLHSELNLSSLELGDSALYFCASSVAASNYEQYFGPGTRLTVT.

This clone is a singleton in its sample. The V call is TRBV12-3 or TRBV12-4, the J call TRBJ2-1; no definite D call. The CDR3 has 11 residues. The germline V and J ends were trimmed by 3 bases and 10 bases, with 7 bases remaining between them. Written as DNA, the CDR3 is TGTGCCAGCAGTTTCGGGTTGGAGCAGTTCTTC. Translation gives CASSFGLEQFF.

The V and J genes are TRBV29-1 and TRBJ2-2; D call uncertain. The CDR3 contains 18 residues. V gave up 2 bases and J gave up 0 bases, with 19 bases separating them. Per germline, CDR1 SQVTM and CDR2 ANQGSEA. CDR3 bases: TGCAGCGTTGAATGGATTGCCTCGCGGCTCGCGAACACCGGGGAGCTGTTTTTT. Translating it yields CSVEWIASRLANTGELFF.

This chain connects TRBV16 to TRBJ2-7; TRBD1 agrees at 7 bases. Germline CDR1 is KGHSY and CDR2 is FQNENV. The CDR3 is 14 residues long. After removal of 0 bases from V and 5 bases from J, the junction contained 4 bases not matched to a gene. CDR3 region: CASSQSTGSDEQYF. CDR3 nucleotides: TGTGCCAGCAGCCAATCGACAGGGTCAGACGAGCAGTACTTC.

This clone was observed once. The chain links TRBV5-1 to TRBJ2-7, with TRBD2 identical over 12 bases. CDR3 length: 14 amino acids. Losses at the gene ends were 4 bases for V and 5 bases for J; bases not matched to a gene: 4. Germline CDR1 reads SGHRS; CDR2 reads YFSETQ. The CDR3 protein is CASSARLAGDEQYF. The CDR3 DNA follows: TGCGCCAGCAGCGCCAGACTAGCGGGGGACGAGCAGTACTTC. Drawing the rest from reference TRBV5-1 and TRBJ2-7, the complete variable domain is KAGVTQTPRYLIKTRGQQVTLSCSPISGHRSVSWYQQTPGQGLQFLFEYFSETQRNKGNFPGRFSGRQFSNSRSEMNVSTLELGDSALYLCASSARLAGDEQYFGPGTRLTVT.

The V gene is TRBV11-2, the J gene TRBJ2-5, with 9 bases lining up with TRBD2. The CDR3 length is 17 residues. Trimming cost V 3 bases and J 5 bases; bases outside gene matches: 13. Germline V lookup: CDR1 SGHAT, CDR2 FQNNGV. In DNA form, the CDR3 reads TGTGCCAGCAGCTTCCGCGGGGGGGCCGGAGGGCGGGAGACCCAGTACTTC. This codes for CASSFRGGAGGRETQYF.

The V gene is TRBV6-5, the J gene TRBJ2-3, with 8 nucleotides matching TRBD1. This CDR3 has 15 residues. Germline trimming cut 6 bases from V and 5 bases from J; bases unmatched to any gene: 10. CDR1 and CDR2 (germline): MNHEY, SVGAGI. The CDR3 nucleotides are TGTGCCAGCAGCCCCGGGACAGGCAGCGTAGATACGCAGTATTTT. This encodes CASSPGTGSVDTQYF.

This clone was detected only a few times. The genes are TRBV5-1 and TRBJ2-1, with 10 bases identical to TRBD2. This CDR3 is built from 14 residues. From germline, CDR1 is SGHRS and CDR2 YFSETQ. Trimming took 6 bases from V and 5 from J; bases not matched to a gene: 5. The CDR3 reads CASKVLAGDNEQFF. The CDR3 DNA reads TGCGCCAGCAAGGTCCTAGCGGGGGACAATGAGCAGTTCTTC.